Here is one T cell receptor (beta chain) with its context. Per the authors' pipeline: Scientists estimated how many nucleated cells there were by amplifying reference gene primers. TCRdb's table, derived via immunoSEQ multiplex PCR, lists solely in-frame clones and lacks some. The DNA was the basis for D and trimming; V, J and clone size are from that table. The sample yields 95,000 to 150,000 clones, 86% seen once. The data were taken from a study of blood T cell repertoires in COVID-19. At the level of the study: Samples of COVID-19 (acute and convalescent) were obtained from the United States, Italy and Spain. Sources were T cells, B-cell-depleted T cells, or PBMCs; the material itself was cDNA or gDNA.

Sequenced material: peripheral blood. This TCR was recovered from a man in his forties with acute or convalescent COVID-19.

Written as DNA, the CDR3 is TGTGCCAGCAGTGATCGGGCTTGGGGGGTCGCGGAAAAACTGTTTTTT. It encodes CASSDRAWGVAEKLFF. This chain links TRBV6-1 with TRBJ1-4, with D maybe TRBD1 (5 bases). V gave up 3 bases and J gave up 8 bases, with 19 bases separating them. The CDR3 is 16 residues long. The V gene's germline CDR1 is MNHNS and CDR2 SASEGT.